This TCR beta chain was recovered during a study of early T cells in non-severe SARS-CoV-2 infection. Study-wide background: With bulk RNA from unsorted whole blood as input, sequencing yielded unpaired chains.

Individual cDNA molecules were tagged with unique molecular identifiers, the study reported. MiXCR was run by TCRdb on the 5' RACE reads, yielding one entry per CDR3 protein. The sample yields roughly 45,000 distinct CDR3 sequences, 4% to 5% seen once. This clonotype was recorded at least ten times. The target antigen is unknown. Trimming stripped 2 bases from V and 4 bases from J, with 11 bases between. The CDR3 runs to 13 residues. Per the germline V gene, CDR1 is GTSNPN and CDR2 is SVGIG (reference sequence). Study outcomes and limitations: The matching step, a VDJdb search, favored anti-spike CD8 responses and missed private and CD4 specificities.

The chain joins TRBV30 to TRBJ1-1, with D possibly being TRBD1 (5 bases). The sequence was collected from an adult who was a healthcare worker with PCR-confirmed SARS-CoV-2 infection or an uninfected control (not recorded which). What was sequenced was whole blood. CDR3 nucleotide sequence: TGTGCCTGGAGTTGGGGCGATGGCACTGAAGCTTTCTTT. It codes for CAWSWGDGTEAFF. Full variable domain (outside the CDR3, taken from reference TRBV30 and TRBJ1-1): SQTIHQWPATLVQPVGSPLSLECTVEGTSNPNLYWYRQAAGRGLQLLFYSVGIGQISSEVPQNLSASRPQDRQFILSSKKLLLSDSGFYLCAWSWGDGTEAFFGQGTRLTVV.